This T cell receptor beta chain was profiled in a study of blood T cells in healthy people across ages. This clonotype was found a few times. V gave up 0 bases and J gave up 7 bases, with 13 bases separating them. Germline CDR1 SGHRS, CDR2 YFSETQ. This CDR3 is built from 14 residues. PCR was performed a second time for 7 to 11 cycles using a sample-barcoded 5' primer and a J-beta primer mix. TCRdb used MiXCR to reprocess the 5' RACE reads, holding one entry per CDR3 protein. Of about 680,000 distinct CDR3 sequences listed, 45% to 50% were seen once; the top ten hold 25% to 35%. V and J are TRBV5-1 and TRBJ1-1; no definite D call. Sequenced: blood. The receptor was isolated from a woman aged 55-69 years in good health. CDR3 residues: CASSLGQSLLEAFF. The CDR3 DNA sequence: TGCGCCAGCAGCTTGGGGCAGTCTCTCCTTGAAGCTTTCTTT.